One sample yielded the 6 T cell receptor beta chains listed below, sequenced in a study of shared clonotypes between healthy human individuals. TCRdb's table, derived via immunoSEQ multiplex PCR, lists solely in-frame clones and lacks some. The table includes roughly 2,300,000 clones, just under 95% detected once. Sequencing was performed on naive CD4+ T cells from PBMCs. Noted subset: CD45RA+ positively selected. The source is a man between 18 and 35 years old in good health. Some clones in this sample may be carry-over from other donors' samples.

The V gene is TRBV4-3, the J gene TRBJ2-1; TRBD2 aligns across 13 bases. The CDR3 is 19 residues long. Germline V lookup: CDR1 LGHNA, CDR2 YSLEER. The V and J ends lost 0 bases and 9 bases, in that order; junction bases with no gene match: 14. Written as DNA, the CDR3 is TGCGCCAGCAGCCAAGATCTTCGACGGACTAGCGGGAGTGTGATTGAGCAGTTCTTC. This gives the protein CASSQDLRRTSGSVIEQFF.

DNA for the CDR3: TGTGCCAGCAGCCTTACAGACATCTATGGCTACACCTTC. Its protein is CASSLTDIYGYTF. The rearrangement uses TRBV7-2 and TRBJ1-2; unclear D gene. The CDR3 contains 13 residues. Germline CDR1 SGHTA, CDR2 FQGNSA. Trimming removed 5 bases at V and 4 bases at J, with 11 bases between. The full variable domain, its missing parts supplied by reference TRBV7-2 and TRBJ1-2, is GAGVSQSPSNKVTEKGKDVELRCDPISGHTALYWYRQSLGQGLEFLIYFQGNSAPDKSGLPSDRFSAERTGGSVSTLTIQRTQQEDSAVYLCASSLTDIYGYTFGSGTRLTVV.

The V gene is TRBV5-1, the J gene TRBJ2-5, with D possibly being TRBD1 (5 bases). Germline loops: CDR1 SGHRS, CDR2 YFSETQ. There are 18 residues in the CDR3. V was shortened by 4 bases and J by 1 base, with 23 bases between the two germline ends. This CDR3 reads CASSRTRNVAITQETQYF. The CDR3 DNA sequence: TGCGCCAGCAGCCGGACAAGGAATGTGGCCATTACCCAAGAGACCCAGTACTTC.

A remark on this clone: Other DNA sequences in the same sample also yield this CDR3. V gene TRBV7-3 combines with J gene TRBJ2-5; 9 positions agree with TRBD1. The CDR3 totals 13 residues. Germline-derived CDR1 and CDR2 are SGHTA and FQGTGA. The V and J ends lost 4 bases and 5 bases, in that order; junction bases with no gene match: 2. CDR3 coding DNA: TGTGCCAGCAGCTCCGGACAGGGGGAGACCCAGTACTTC. It is translated as CASSSGQGETQYF.

This chain connects TRBV28 to TRBJ2-4, with D uncertain. This CDR3 region has 13 residues. Germline V gene lookup returns CDR1 MDHEN and CDR2 SYDVKM. V was shortened by 5 bases and J by 1 base, with 6 bases between the two germline ends. CDR3 DNA: TGTGCCAGCAGTGTGGGGGCCAAAAACATTCAGTACTTC. It translates to CASSVGAKNIQYF. The whole variable domain, remainder taken from reference TRBV28 and TRBJ2-4, is DVKVTQSSRYLVKRTGEKVFLECVQDMDHENMFWYRQDPGLGLRLIYFSYDVKMKEKGDIPEGYSVSREKKERFSLILESASTNQTSMYLCASSVGAKNIQYFGAGTRLSVL.

The V call is TRBV27, the J call TRBJ1-4; maybe TRBD1 (5 bases). The CDR3 totals 14 residues. Germline V gene lookup returns CDR1 MNHEY and CDR2 SMNVEV (reference sequence). Trimming shortened V by 8 bases and J by 7 bases, and 17 bases separated the two germline ends. For the CDR3, the DNA is TGTGCCAGCGGGGGAGGAGGGGTGGGTGAAAAACTGTTTTTT. Translated: CASGGGGVGEKLFF.